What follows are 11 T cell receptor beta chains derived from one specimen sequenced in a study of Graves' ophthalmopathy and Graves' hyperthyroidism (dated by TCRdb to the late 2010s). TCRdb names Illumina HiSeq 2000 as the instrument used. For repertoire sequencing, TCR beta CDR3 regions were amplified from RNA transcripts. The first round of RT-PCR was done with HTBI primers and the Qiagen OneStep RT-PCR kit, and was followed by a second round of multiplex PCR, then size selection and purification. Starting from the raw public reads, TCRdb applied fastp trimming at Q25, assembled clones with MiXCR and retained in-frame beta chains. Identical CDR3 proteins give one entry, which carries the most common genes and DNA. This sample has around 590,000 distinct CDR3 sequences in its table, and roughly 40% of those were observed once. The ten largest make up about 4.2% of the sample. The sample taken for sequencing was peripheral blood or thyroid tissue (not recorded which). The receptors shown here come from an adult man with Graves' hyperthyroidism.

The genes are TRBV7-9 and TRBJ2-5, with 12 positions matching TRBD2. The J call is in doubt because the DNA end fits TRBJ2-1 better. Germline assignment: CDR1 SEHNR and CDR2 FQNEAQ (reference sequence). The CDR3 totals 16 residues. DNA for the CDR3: TGTGCCAGCAGTCTAGCGGGGGGGCCCTTTCGCGATGAGCAGTTCTTC. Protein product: CASSLAGGPFRDEQFF.

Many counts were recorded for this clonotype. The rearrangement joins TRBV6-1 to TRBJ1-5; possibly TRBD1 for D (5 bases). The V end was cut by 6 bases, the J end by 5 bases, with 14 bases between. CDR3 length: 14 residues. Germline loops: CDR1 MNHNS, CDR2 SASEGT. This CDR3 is CASSERDGYQPQHF. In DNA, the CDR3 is TGTGCCAGCAGCGAAAGGGACGGTTATCAGCCCCAGCATTTT.

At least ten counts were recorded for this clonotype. The CDR3 DNA is TGCGCCAGCAGCTTGGTGGAGACTTCCCTCTCCGAGCAGTACTTC. It codes for CASSLVETSLSEQYF. The chain employs TRBV5-1 and TRBJ2-7; D not certain. Trimming removed 0 bases from V and 6 bases from J, with 16 bases in between. CDR3 length: 15 residues. Germline V CDR1 and CDR2: SGHRS, YFSETQ.

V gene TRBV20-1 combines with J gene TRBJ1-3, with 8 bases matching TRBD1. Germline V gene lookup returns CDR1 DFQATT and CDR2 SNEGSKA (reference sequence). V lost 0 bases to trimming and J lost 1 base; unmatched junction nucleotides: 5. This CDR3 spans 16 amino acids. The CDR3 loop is CSARDWTGNSGNTIYF. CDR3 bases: TGCAGTGCTAGAGATTGGACAGGGAATTCTGGAAACACCATATATTTT.

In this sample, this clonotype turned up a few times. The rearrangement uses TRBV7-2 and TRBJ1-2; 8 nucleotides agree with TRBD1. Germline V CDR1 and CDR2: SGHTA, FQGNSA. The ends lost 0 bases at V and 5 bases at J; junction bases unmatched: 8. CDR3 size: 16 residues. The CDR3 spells CASSLASAGGAYGYTF. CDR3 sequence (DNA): TGTGCCAGCAGCTTAGCATCTGCAGGGGGCGCTTATGGCTACACCTTC. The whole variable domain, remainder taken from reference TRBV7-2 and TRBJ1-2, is GAGVSQSPSNKVTEKGKDVELRCDPISGHTALYWYRQSLGQGLEFLIYFQGNSAPDKSGLPSDRFSAERTGGSVSTLTIQRTQQEDSAVYLCASSLASAGGAYGYTFGSGTRLTVV.

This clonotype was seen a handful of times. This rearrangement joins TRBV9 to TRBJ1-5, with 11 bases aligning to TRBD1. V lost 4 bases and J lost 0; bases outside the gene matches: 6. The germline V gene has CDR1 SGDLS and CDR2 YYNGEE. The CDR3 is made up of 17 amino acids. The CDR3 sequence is CASSTGQGDYSNQPQHF. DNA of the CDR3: TGTGCCAGCAGCACGGGACAGGGGGATTATAGCAATCAGCCCCAGCATTTT.

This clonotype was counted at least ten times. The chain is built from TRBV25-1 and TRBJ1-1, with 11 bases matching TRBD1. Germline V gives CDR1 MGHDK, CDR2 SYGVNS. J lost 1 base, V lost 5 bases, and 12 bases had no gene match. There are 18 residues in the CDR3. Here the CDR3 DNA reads TGTGCCAGCAGTACCCTCTACCCGGGACAGGGGGAGAACACTGAAGCTTTCTTT. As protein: CASSTLYPGQGENTEAFF.

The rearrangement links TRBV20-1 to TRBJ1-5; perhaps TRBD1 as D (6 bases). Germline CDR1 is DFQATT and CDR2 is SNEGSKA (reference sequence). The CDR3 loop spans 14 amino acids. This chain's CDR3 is CSASWRGANQPQHF. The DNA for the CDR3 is TGCAGCGCCTCTTGGCGGGGGGCCAATCAGCCCCAGCATTTT.

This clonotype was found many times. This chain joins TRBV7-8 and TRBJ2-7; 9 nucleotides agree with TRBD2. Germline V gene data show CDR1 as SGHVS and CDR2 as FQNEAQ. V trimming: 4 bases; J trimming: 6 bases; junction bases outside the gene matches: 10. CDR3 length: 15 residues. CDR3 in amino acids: CASSSGFAGGREQYF. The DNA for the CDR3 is TGTGCCAGCAGCTCCGGATTCGCGGGGGGGCGCGAGCAGTACTTC.

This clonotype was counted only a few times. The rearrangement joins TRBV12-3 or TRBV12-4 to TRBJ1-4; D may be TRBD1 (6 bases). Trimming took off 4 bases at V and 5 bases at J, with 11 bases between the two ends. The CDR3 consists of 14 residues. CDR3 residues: CASSSDSLNEKLFF. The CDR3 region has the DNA TGTGCCAGCAGTTCGGACAGTCTGAATGAAAAACTGTTTTTT.

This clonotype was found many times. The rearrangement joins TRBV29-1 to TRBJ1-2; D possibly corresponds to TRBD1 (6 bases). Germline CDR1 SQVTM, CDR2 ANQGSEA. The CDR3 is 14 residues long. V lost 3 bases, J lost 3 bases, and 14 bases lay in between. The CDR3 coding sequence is TGCAGCGTTGATTTCGGGGGCCCGGACTATGGCTACACCTTC. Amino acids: CSVDFGGPDYGYTF.